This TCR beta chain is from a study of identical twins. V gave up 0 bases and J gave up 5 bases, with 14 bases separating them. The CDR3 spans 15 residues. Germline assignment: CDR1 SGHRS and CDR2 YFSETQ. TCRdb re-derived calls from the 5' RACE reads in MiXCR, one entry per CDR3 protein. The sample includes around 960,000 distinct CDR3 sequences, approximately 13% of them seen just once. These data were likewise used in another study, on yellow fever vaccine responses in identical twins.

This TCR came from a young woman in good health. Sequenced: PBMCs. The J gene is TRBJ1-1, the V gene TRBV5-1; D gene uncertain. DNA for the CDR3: TGCGCCAGCAGCTTGGTAGGAGGCCAGAGAACTGAAGCTTTCTTT. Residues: CASSLVGGQRTEAFF.